The source of this T cell receptor (beta chain) is a study of blood T cells in healthy people across ages. Trimming removed 3 bases from V and 2 bases from J, with 14 bases in between. This CDR3 comprises 16 residues. CDR1 and CDR2 (germline): MNHNS, SASEGT. With a J-beta primer mix and a sample-barcoded 5' primer, a second PCR ran roughly 6 to 11 cycles. A single record per CDR3 protein comes from TCRdb applying MiXCR to the 5' RACE reads. The sample consists of about 640,000 distinct CDR3 sequences, approximately 30% of them appearing once. V gene TRBV6-1 combines with J gene TRBJ1-5; perhaps TRBD1 as D (5 bases). The receptor comes from a woman of 80 years or more in good health. Sequencing was performed on blood. The CDR3 region has the DNA TGTGCCAGCAGTGAGGGATTGGGGGGTGGCAATCAGCCCCAGCATTTT. It encodes CASSEGLGGGNQPQHF.